A selection of T cell receptor beta chains follows, all from one sample in a study of T cell changes during pregnancy in multiple sclerosis. Profiled with immunoSEQ multiplex PCR; TCRdb holds only in-frame clones, not every one. The sample consists of tens of thousands of clones, approximately 93% of them appearing once. The material was CD8+ T cells from peripheral blood mononuclear cells, obtained in the second trimester of pregnancy. All receptors come from a female donor with multiple sclerosis, enrolled in a pregnancy study. CDR3s include the opening cysteine and the closing phenylalanine or tryptophan. D genes are given only for firm matches. Rows give clone size only sometimes, using once, few, many, or a class for an expanded clone.

clone size: once; V gene: TRBV19; J gene: TRBJ1-2; D gene: TRBD1; CDR3 DNA: TGTGCCACGACGCCCGGGACAGGGGTTCCCTATGGCTACACCTTC; CDR3 protein: CATTPGTGVPYGYTF
clone size: few; V gene: TRBV7-7; J gene: TRBJ1-2; D gene: TRBD1; CDR3 DNA: TGTGCCAGCAGCTTGGGACAGGACCTTCCGGAGGGCTACACCTTC; CDR3 protein: CASSLGQDLPEGYTF
clone size: NA; V gene: TRBV4-3; J gene: TRBJ1-1; D gene: NA; CDR3 DNA: TGCGCCAGCAGCCGGAACAAAGCCGGGCGGGGTAACACTGAAGCTTTCTTT; CDR3 protein: CASSRNKAGRGNTEAFF
clone size: once; V gene: TRBV27; J gene: TRBJ2-7; D gene: NA; CDR3 DNA: TGTGCCAGCAGTTTCCTAGGGAGCTCCTACGAGCAGTACTTC; CDR3 protein: CASSFLGSSYEQYF
clone size: NA; V gene: TRBV5-4; J gene: TRBJ2-2; D gene: NA; CDR3 DNA: TGTGCCAGCAGCCGGGCGGGACTGATGATCACCGGGGAGCTGTTTTTT; CDR3 protein: CASSRAGLMITGELFF
clone size: NA; V gene: TRBV7-2; J gene: TRBJ2-7; D gene: NA; CDR3 DNA: TGTGCCAGCAGCTTAGTGGGCCCCAAGGGGTCCTACGAGCAGTACTTC; CDR3 protein: CASSLVGPKGSYEQYF
clone size: NA; V gene: TRBV29-1; J gene: TRBJ2-5; D gene: NA; CDR3 DNA: TGCAGCGTTGTCGGTGGGCCCCAGTACTTC; CDR3 protein: CSVVGGPQYF
clone size: NA; V gene: TRBV2; J gene: TRBJ2-7; D gene: TRBD2; CDR3 DNA: TGTGCCAGCAGTCCTCCGGGACTAGCGGAGGACGAGCAGTACTTC; CDR3 protein: CASSPPGLAEDEQYF
clone size: NA; V gene: TRBV7-9; J gene: TRBJ2-2; D gene: NA; CDR3 DNA: TGTGCCAGCACCGGAACAGGGCGGCAGGCCACCGGGGAGCTGTTTTTT; CDR3 protein: CASTGTGRQATGELFF
clone size: NA; V gene: TRBV5-1; J gene: TRBJ1-1; D gene: TRBD1; CDR3 DNA: TGCGCCAGCAGGGACAGGGCCACTGAAGCTTTCTTT; CDR3 protein: CASRDRATEAFF
clone size: NA; V gene: TRBV11-2; J gene: TRBJ2-1; D gene: TRBD2; CDR3 DNA: TGTGCCAGCAGCTCCAGCGGGAACTCCTACAATGAGCAGTTCTTC; CDR3 protein: CASSSSGNSYNEQFF
clone size: NA; V gene: TRBV9; J gene: TRBJ1-1; D gene: NA; CDR3 DNA: TGTGCCAGCAGCGGGGGGCTCTTCGCTGAAGCTTTCTTT; CDR3 protein: CASSGGLFAEAFF
clone size: NA; V gene: TRBV13; J gene: TRBJ2-1; D gene: NA; CDR3 DNA: TGTGCCAGCAGCTTAGGCCGAGGGAGCTTCTACAATGAGCAGTTCTTC; CDR3 protein: CASSLGRGSFYNEQFF
clone size: NA; V gene: TRBV12-5; J gene: TRBJ2-1; D gene: TRBD1; CDR3 DNA: TGTGCTAGTGGTTTAGGGACAGGGGGTAGGGATGAGCAGTTCTTC; CDR3 protein: CASGLGTGGRDEQFF
clone size: NA; V gene: TRBV6-5; J gene: TRBJ2-1; D gene: TRBD2; CDR3 DNA: TGTGCCAGCAGTTGGGGCGGGAGGGCCAAGTATGAGCAGTTCTTC; CDR3 protein: CASSWGGRAKYEQFF
clone size: NA; V gene: TRBV30; J gene: TRBJ2-1; D gene: NA; CDR3 DNA: TGTGCCTGGACTAGCCAAAAATACTCCTACAATGAGCAGTTCTTC; CDR3 protein: CAWTSQKYSYNEQFF
clone size: NA; V gene: TRBV27; J gene: TRBJ1-5; D gene: NA; CDR3 DNA: TGTGCCAGCAGTCTTACCTCCTATAGCAATCAGCCCCAGCATTTT; CDR3 protein: CASSLTSYSNQPQHF
clone size: NA; V gene: TRBV19; J gene: TRBJ2-7; D gene: TRBD2; CDR3 DNA: TGTGCCAGTAGCCCGGGACTAGCGGACAGCTCCTACGAGCAGTACTTC; CDR3 protein: CASSPGLADSSYEQYF
clone size: NA; V gene: TRBV28; J gene: TRBJ2-7; D gene: TRBD1; CDR3 DNA: TGTGCCAGCAGTTCACCGGGACAGCGGAGTGACGAGCAGTACTTC; CDR3 protein: CASSSPGQRSDEQYF
clone size: few; V gene: TRBV6-4; J gene: TRBJ1-2; D gene: TRBD1; CDR3 DNA: TGTGCCAGCAGTGACTCGGGACAGGGAGGCTACACCTTC; CDR3 protein: CASSDSGQGGYTF
clone size: NA; V gene: TRBV19; J gene: TRBJ1-2; D gene: NA; CDR3 DNA: TGTGCCAGTACCGTCCCCGACAGCTATGGCTACACCTTC; CDR3 protein: CASTVPDSYGYTF
clone size: NA; V gene: TRBV5-8; J gene: TRBJ2-7; D gene: NA; CDR3 DNA: TGTGCCAGCAGCTTGATCGCAGGGAAGGACGAGCAGTACTTC; CDR3 protein: CASSLIAGKDEQYF
clone size: NA; V gene: TRBV6-6; J gene: TRBJ2-2; D gene: NA; CDR3 DNA: TGTGCCAGCGAGGCGACCGGGGAGCTGTTTTTT; CDR3 protein: CASEATGELFF
clone size: NA; V gene: TRBV19; J gene: TRBJ1-1; D gene: TRBD1; CDR3 DNA: TGTGCCAGTAGTATAACAGGGGGCACTGAAGCTTTCTTT; CDR3 protein: CASSITGGTEAFF
clone size: NA; V gene: TRBV5-4; J gene: TRBJ2-5; D gene: TRBD1; CDR3 DNA: TGTGCCAGCAGTCCCGACGAGGGGGCGCGGGAGACCCAGTACTTC; CDR3 protein: CASSPDEGARETQYF
clone size: NA; V gene: TRBV29-1; J gene: TRBJ1-2; D gene: NA; CDR3 DNA: TGCAGCGTTCTATCCCGAGGGGGCTACACCTTC; CDR3 protein: CSVLSRGGYTF
clone size: NA; V gene: TRBV2; J gene: TRBJ2-1; D gene: TRBD1; CDR3 DNA: TGTGCCAGCAGGGGGACAGGGTCGGGCAATGAGCAGTTCTTC; CDR3 protein: CASRGTGSGNEQFF
clone size: NA; V gene: TRBV19; J gene: TRBJ2-7; D gene: NA; CDR3 DNA: TGTGCCAGTAGTTCCGGTATGTACGAGCAGTACTTC; CDR3 protein: CASSSGMYEQYF
clone size: NA; V gene: TRBV11-2; J gene: TRBJ1-2; D gene: TRBD1; CDR3 DNA: TGTGCCAGCAGCCATATGGGACAGGGATATAGCTACACCTTC; CDR3 protein: CASSHMGQGYSYTF
clone size: NA; V gene: TRBV5-1; J gene: TRBJ2-5; D gene: TRBD1; CDR3 DNA: TGCGCCAGCAGCGATGCAGGGGGCTGGGAGACCCAGTACTTC; CDR3 protein: CASSDAGGWETQYF
clone size: NA; V gene: TRBV4-1; J gene: TRBJ2-1; D gene: NA; CDR3 DNA: TGCGCCAGCAGCCAAGATATCTACCCCTACAATGAGCAGTTCTTC; CDR3 protein: CASSQDIYPYNEQFF
clone size: NA; V gene: TRBV5-5; J gene: TRBJ2-3; D gene: NA; CDR3 DNA: TGTGCCAGCAGCTTGTCTGCCGGGATCACAGATACGCAGTATTTT; CDR3 protein: CASSLSAGITDTQYF
clone size: NA; V gene: TRBV7-9; J gene: TRBJ2-1; D gene: TRBD1; CDR3 DNA: TGTGCCAGCAGTCGGACAGGGGTAGCCTACAATGAGCAGTTCTTC; CDR3 protein: CASSRTGVAYNEQFF
clone size: once; V gene: TRBV5-4; J gene: TRBJ1-2; D gene: NA; CDR3 DNA: TGTGCCACCCAGGTTGGGCAGGGTGGCTACACCTTC; CDR3 protein: CATQVGQGGYTF
clone size: NA; V gene: TRBV7-9; J gene: TRBJ2-4; D gene: TRBD1; CDR3 DNA: TGTGCCAGCAGCTCCTTACAGGGGGCAATAGCCAAAAACATTCAGTACTTC; CDR3 protein: CASSSLQGAIAKNIQYF
clone size: NA; V gene: TRBV5-6; J gene: TRBJ2-7; D gene: NA; CDR3 DNA: TGTGCCAGCAGCTTAGGGGCCCACGAGCAGTACTTC; CDR3 protein: CASSLGAHEQYF
clone size: NA; V gene: TRBV15; J gene: TRBJ2-1; D gene: TRBD1; CDR3 DNA: TGTGCCACCAGCAGGCTCCCCCGGGGGACAGGGGGCATCGGTGAGCAGTTCTTC; CDR3 protein: CATSRLPRGTGGIGEQFF
clone size: NA; V gene: TRBV19; J gene: TRBJ1-2; D gene: NA; CDR3 DNA: TGTGCCAGTAGCCAGGGGTTCGATGGCTACACCTTC; CDR3 protein: CASSQGFDGYTF
clone size: NA; V gene: TRBV27; J gene: TRBJ1-1; D gene: TRBD1; CDR3 DNA: TGTGCCAGCAGCTCGGGACAGGGTCCGGAAGGAGCTTTCTTT; CDR3 protein: CASSSGQGPEGAFF
clone size: NA; V gene: TRBV19; J gene: TRBJ1-1; D gene: NA; CDR3 DNA: TGTGCCAGTAGTATCACAGCAAACACTGAAGCTTTCTTT; CDR3 protein: CASSITANTEAFF
clone size: NA; V gene: TRBV18; J gene: TRBJ2-7; D gene: TRBD1; CDR3 DNA: TGTGCCAGCTCACCTGGGACAGGGGACCCCTACGAGCAGTACTTC; CDR3 protein: CASSPGTGDPYEQYF
clone size: NA; V gene: TRBV27; J gene: TRBJ1-2; D gene: NA; CDR3 DNA: TGTGCCAGCAGGCCCGGCTCAGCGGGCTATGGCTACACCTTC; CDR3 protein: CASRPGSAGYGYTF
clone size: NA; V gene: TRBV2; J gene: TRBJ2-2; D gene: TRBD1; CDR3 DNA: TGTGCCAGCAGGGGCAGGGGGTCCCCTAACGCCGGGGAGCTGTTTTTT; CDR3 protein: CASRGRGSPNAGELFF
clone size: NA; V gene: TRBV14; J gene: TRBJ2-1; D gene: TRBD2; CDR3 DNA: TGTGCCAGCAGCCCCCCGGGACTAGCGGGTATCTACAATGAGCAGTTCTTC; CDR3 protein: CASSPPGLAGIYNEQFF
clone size: NA; V gene: TRBV19; J gene: TRBJ2-7; D gene: NA; CDR3 DNA: TGTGCCAGTAGCCCCGGGTCCTACGAGCAGTACTTC; CDR3 protein: CASSPGSYEQYF
clone size: NA; V gene: TRBV27; J gene: TRBJ2-7; D gene: NA; CDR3 DNA: TGTGCCAGCAGTTTAAGGGGTGCGGCGTACGAGCAGTACTTC; CDR3 protein: CASSLRGAAYEQYF
clone size: NA; V gene: TRBV7-9; J gene: TRBJ2-6; D gene: TRBD1; CDR3 DNA: TGTGCCAGCCCGGGACAGGGGAATCATGGGGCCAACGTCCTGACTTTC; CDR3 protein: CASPGQGNHGANVLTF
clone size: NA; V gene: TRBV7-9; J gene: TRBJ1-2; D gene: TRBD1; CDR3 DNA: TGTGCCAGCAGCTTAGGGGGACAGGTTAATTATGGCTACACCTTC; CDR3 protein: CASSLGGQVNYGYTF
clone size: NA; V gene: TRBV11-2; J gene: TRBJ1-1; D gene: NA; CDR3 DNA: TGTGCCAGCAGCTGGGCGGGAGGCACTGAAGCTTTCTTT; CDR3 protein: CASSWAGGTEAFF
clone size: NA; V gene: TRBV28; J gene: TRBJ1-1; D gene: NA; CDR3 DNA: TGTGCCAGCAGTTCGGGGGTTGGGGCTGAAGCTTTCTTT; CDR3 protein: CASSSGVGAEAFF
clone size: NA; V gene: TRBV9; J gene: TRBJ1-2; D gene: TRBD1; CDR3 DNA: TGTGCCAGCAGCCTCCTCGGGACAGGGGAGACCTATGGCTACACCTTC; CDR3 protein: CASSLLGTGETYGYTF
clone size: NA; V gene: TRBV6-1; J gene: TRBJ1-1; D gene: TRBD1; CDR3 DNA: TGTGCCAGCAGTGTCGAGCCGGGACAGTTGAACACTGAAGCTTTCTTT; CDR3 protein: CASSVEPGQLNTEAFF
clone size: NA; V gene: TRBV30; J gene: TRBJ2-7; D gene: NA; CDR3 DNA: TGTGCCTGGAGTGACCACGGGGGTGTCGAGCAGTACTTC; CDR3 protein: CAWSDHGGVEQYF
clone size: NA; V gene: TRBV10-3; J gene: TRBJ2-7; D gene: TRBD1; CDR3 DNA: TGTGCCATCAGTTTCGACAGGGGCCTATTCTACGAGCAGTACTTC; CDR3 protein: CAISFDRGLFYEQYF
clone size: NA; V gene: TRBV13; J gene: TRBJ2-2; D gene: TRBD2; CDR3 DNA: TGTGCCAGCAGCCCTCTAAGCGGGAGGATAGACGGGGAGCTGTTTTTT; CDR3 protein: CASSPLSGRIDGELFF
clone size: NA; V gene: TRBV27; J gene: TRBJ1-1; D gene: NA; CDR3 DNA: TGTGCCAGCAGTTTCGCCAGGAACACTGAAGCTTTCTTT; CDR3 protein: CASSFARNTEAFF
clone size: NA; V gene: TRBV7-9; J gene: TRBJ2-1; D gene: NA; CDR3 DNA: TGTGCCAGCAGCTTTCCCCGACAGAGCTCCTACAATGAGCAGTTCTTC; CDR3 protein: CASSFPRQSSYNEQFF